This TCR beta chain appears in the sequencing data of a study of cytomegalovirus exposure and HLA in healthy donors (dated by TCRdb to 2017 to 2019). With regard to the full study: According to a later analysis, one platform produced both the 100 to 150 validation repertoires and the approximately 600 repertoires of the first cohort. The study was designed to test whether signatures of past pathogen exposure could be identified by cataloging public T cell receptors. The study combined high-throughput TCR immunosequencing, statistical association of individual TCRs with disease status, and machine learning to predict cytomegalovirus infection status. In addition to the first cohort of 666 subjects, a separate validation cohort of about 120 different subjects was used. Results the study describes overall, beyond this receptor: The classifier was reported to diagnose cytomegalovirus status with high specificity and sensitivity in both the original cohort and the validation cohort. The validation cohort had no HLA typing available for a later analysis, so co-occurrence within that cohort was assessed over all 130 or so repertoires. In vitro tests confirmed that a few of the cytomegalovirus-associated TCR beta chains recognize cytomegalovirus antigens. According to the authors, the approach could potentially be generalized to other disease states and immunological phenotypes. The study listed 150 to 200 TCR beta chains as associated with cytomegalovirus. While some public TCRs were present in many individuals, most TCR sequences turned up only very rarely across donors. A later analysis found that TCRs clustered in the first cohort also tended to co-occur in the roughly 110 validation repertoires, with approximately 93% of cluster scores above 0.

The library was prepared using the immunoSEQ multiplex PCR assay. Regarding the original processing steps: A statistical classification framework was built for diagnosing cytomegalovirus status from the catalog of TCR beta chain sequences. TCRdb obtained this table from immuneACCESS and retained in-frame rearrangements with V and J assigned. These tables miss some clones; where compared with another copy, unresolved V genes account for less than half of the shortfall, and the remainder is unexplained. Clone size and the V and J calls come from that table; the DNA yielded D and trimming. This sample lists about 220,000 clones; around nine tenths were detected once. The top ten constitute more than 1% of the sample. The donors belonged to the validation cohort of over a hundred subjects, which was separate from the roughly 700-subject first cohort. For this chain, trimming is 4 bases at the V end and 6 bases at the J end, and the number of junction bases without a gene match is 6. The germline V gene sets CDR1 to SGHDT and CDR2 to YYEEEE. Including the terminal cysteine and phenylalanine, the CDR3 comprises 14 residues. CDR3 DNA only is kept here, 42 bases in frame from base 1.

Details on this clone: It has no known antigen specificity. No much larger clone is present one base from it, and per-base qualities are unavailable.

Sequencing input: PBMCs. This clonotype was sampled from a woman between 18 and 29 years old in good health and CMV-seronegative. The receptor chain draws on TRBV5-6 and TRBJ1-2; 10 bases in the junction line up with TRBD1. The DNA is as follows: TGTGCCAGCAGCCTGACAGGGGGCCCGGATGGCTACACCTTC. This is translated as CASSLTGGPDGYTF.